This T cell receptor (beta chain) stems from a study of T cell repertoires in cytomegalovirus infection. On the study more broadly: Carrying CMV and the relevant HLA type showed in public TCR beta signatures. Findings and limits, study-wide: Predominance within the ex vivo response was attributable to HLA-C-restricted CMV-specific TCR beta clonotypes. Identification of carriers of CMV plus the relevant HLA was performed using cumulative public TCR beta family frequency.

One entry per CDR3 protein, called by TCRdb with MiXCR from the reads. The sample includes about 260,000 distinct CDR3 sequences, roughly 13% of them seen just once. The CDR3 totals 16 residues. V was pared by 5 bases and J by 0 bases, with 6 bases of the junction left unmatched. Germline V gene lookup returns CDR1 MDHEN and CDR2 SYDVKM. This clonotype was seen repeatedly, ten times or more. Its antigen is unknown. The chain is built from TRBV28 and TRBJ2-3; 9 bases align to TRBD1. This receptor was identified in a human donor in good health (CMV status not recorded). Some clones in this sample may be carry-over from other donors' samples. The material sequenced was PBMCs. The CDR3 loop reads CASSIGQGYSTDTQYF. CDR3 nucleotide sequence: TGTGCCAGCAGTATCGGACAGGGGTATAGCACAGATACGCAGTATTTT. Full variable domain (missing parts from reference TRBV28 and TRBJ2-3): DVKVTQSSRYLVKRTGEKVFLECVQDMDHENMFWYRQDPGLGLRLIYFSYDVKMKEKGDIPEGYSVSREKKERFSLILESASTNQTSMYLCASSIGQGYSTDTQYFGPGTRLTVL.